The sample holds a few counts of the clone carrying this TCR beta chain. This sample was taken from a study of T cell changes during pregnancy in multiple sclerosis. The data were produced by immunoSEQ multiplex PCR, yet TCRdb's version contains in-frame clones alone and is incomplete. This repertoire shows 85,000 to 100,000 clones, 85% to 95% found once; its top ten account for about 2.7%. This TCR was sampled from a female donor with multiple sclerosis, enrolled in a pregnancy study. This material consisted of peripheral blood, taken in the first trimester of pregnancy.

The CDR3 reads CSVESSGTVYEQYF. As DNA, the CDR3 is TGCAGCGTGGAAAGTTCCGGGACAGTCTACGAGCAGTACTTC. The chain is built from TRBV29-1 and TRBJ2-7; 7 nucleotides agree with TRBD1. Germline V gene lookup returns CDR1 SQVTM and CDR2 ANQGSEA. This CDR3 has 14 residues. Germline trimming cut 6 bases from V and 3 bases from J; bases unmatched to any gene: 11.